This T cell receptor (beta chain) stems from a study of T cell repertoires in cytomegalovirus infection. Study context: Public TCR beta signature analysis indicated the presence of both CMV infection and matching HLA type. Overall study findings and caveats: Ex vivo responses were dominated by HLA-C-restricted CMV-specific TCR beta clonotypes.

TCRdb reprocessed the reads via MiXCR and lists one record per CDR3 protein. Of a few hundred thousand distinct CDR3 sequences detected, around 13% appear once; the ten largest clones hold roughly 9.7%. Germline CDR1 is DFQATT and CDR2 is SNEGSKA (reference sequence). The CDR3 is 16 residues long. J lost 4 bases, V lost 5 bases, and 16 bases had no gene match. With regard to this clonotype: The antigen is not known.

Sample: PBMCs. The TCR comes from a human donor in good health (CMV status not recorded). Some clones in this sample may be carry-over from other donors' samples. The chain carries TRBV20-1 and TRBJ2-5, with 7 bases matching TRBD2. The CDR3 DNA follows: TGCAGTGCTCTAGGGGTGGCTAGCGGTGGACCAGAGACCCAGTACTTC. This translates into CSALGVASGGPETQYF.